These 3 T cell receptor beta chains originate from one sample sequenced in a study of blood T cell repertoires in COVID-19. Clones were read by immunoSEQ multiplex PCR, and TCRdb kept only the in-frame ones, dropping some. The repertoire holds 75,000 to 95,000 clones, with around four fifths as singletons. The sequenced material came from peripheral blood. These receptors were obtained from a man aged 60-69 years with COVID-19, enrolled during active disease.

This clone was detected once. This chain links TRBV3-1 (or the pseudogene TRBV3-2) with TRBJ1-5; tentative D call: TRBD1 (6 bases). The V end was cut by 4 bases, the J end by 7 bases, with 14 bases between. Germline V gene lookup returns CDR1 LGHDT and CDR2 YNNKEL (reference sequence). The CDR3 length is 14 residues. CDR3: CASSLRGSEQPQHF. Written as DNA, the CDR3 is TGTGCCAGCAGCCTCAGGGGTTCGGAGCAGCCCCAGCATTTT.

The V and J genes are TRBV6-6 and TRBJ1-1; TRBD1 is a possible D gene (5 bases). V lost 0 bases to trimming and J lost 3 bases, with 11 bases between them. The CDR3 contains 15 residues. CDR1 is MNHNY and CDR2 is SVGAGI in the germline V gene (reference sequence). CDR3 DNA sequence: TGTGCCAGCAGTTACTCGGGCGGAGGGGACACTGAAGCTTTCTTT. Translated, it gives CASSYSGGGDTEAFF.

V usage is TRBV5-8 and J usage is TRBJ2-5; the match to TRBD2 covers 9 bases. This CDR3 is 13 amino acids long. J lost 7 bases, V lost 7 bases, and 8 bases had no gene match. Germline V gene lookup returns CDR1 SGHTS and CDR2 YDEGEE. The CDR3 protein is CASGQAGGGTQYF. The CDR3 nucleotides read TGTGCCAGCGGGCAAGCGGGGGGCGGGACCCAGTACTTC. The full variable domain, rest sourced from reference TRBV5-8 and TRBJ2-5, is EAGVTQSPTHLIKTRGQQATLRCSPISGHTSVYWYQQALGLGLQFLLWYDEGEERNRGNFPPRFSGRQFPNYSSELNVNALELEDSALYLCASGQAGGGTQYFGPGTRLLVL.